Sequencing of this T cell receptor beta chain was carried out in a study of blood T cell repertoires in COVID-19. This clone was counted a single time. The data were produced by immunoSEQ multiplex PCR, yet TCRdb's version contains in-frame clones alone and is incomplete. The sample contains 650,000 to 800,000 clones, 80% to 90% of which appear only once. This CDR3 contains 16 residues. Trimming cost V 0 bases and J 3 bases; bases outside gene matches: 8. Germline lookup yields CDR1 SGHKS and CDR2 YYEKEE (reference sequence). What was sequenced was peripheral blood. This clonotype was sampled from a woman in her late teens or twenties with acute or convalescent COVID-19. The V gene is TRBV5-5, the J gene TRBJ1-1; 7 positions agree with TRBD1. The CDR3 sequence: CASSLARAGGYTEAFF. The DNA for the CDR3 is TGTGCCAGCAGCTTGGCCCGGGCAGGGGGGTACACTGAAGCTTTCTTT.